A single sample is the source of the 16 T cell receptor beta chains below, sequenced in a study of T cell changes during pregnancy in multiple sclerosis. The assay was immunoSEQ multiplex PCR, and TCRdb's table has in-frame clones only and misses some. This table has under 65,000 clones, more than 85% appearing once. Sequences were derived from peripheral blood, sampled after pregnancy. The source is a female donor in good health, enrolled as a control in a pregnancy study.

This chain uses TRBV7-6 with TRBJ1-1; D remains unclear. Germline lookup yields CDR1 SGHVS and CDR2 FNYEAQ. The V gene lost 1 base and the J gene lost 7 bases, with 7 bases spanning the gap. The CDR3 loop spans 12 amino acids. The CDR3 DNA reads TGTGCCAGCAGCTTAGGCGGCAGTGAAGCTTTCTTT. It encodes CASSLGGSEAFF. The full variable domain, with the rest looked up from reference TRBV7-6 and TRBJ1-1, is GAGVSQSPRYKVTKRGQDVALRCDPISGHVSLYWYRQALGQGPEFLTYFNYEAQQDKSGLPNDRFSAERPEGSISTLTIQRTEQRDSAMYRCASSLGGSEAFFGQGTRLTVV.

The CDR3 region is CASSARGYEQYF. CDR3 DNA: TGTGCCAGCAGTGCGCGGGGGTACGAGCAGTACTTC. J is TRBJ2-7 and V is TRBV6-1, with 7 bases identical to TRBD2. J lost 4 bases, V lost 4 bases, and 1 base had no gene match. CDR3 size: 12 residues. In germline, CDR1 is MNHNS, CDR2 SASEGT.

The chain links TRBV7-9 to TRBJ2-1; 9 bases fit TRBD1. The CDR3 covers 15 residues. Germline V lookup: CDR1 SEHNR, CDR2 FQNEAQ (reference sequence). V trimming: 1 base; J trimming: 5 bases; junction bases outside the gene matches: 3. The CDR3 DNA is TGTGCCAGCAGCTTAGAACAGGGGGCTGACAATGAGCAGTTCTTC. As protein: CASSLEQGADNEQFF.

The rearrangement uses TRBV5-1 and TRBJ2-7; D is uncertain. The CDR3 contains 14 residues. V was shortened by 0 bases and J by 2 bases, with 9 bases between the two germline ends. Germline values: CDR1 SGHRS, CDR2 YFSETQ. CDR3 sequence reads: CASSLAVSTYEQYF. The CDR3 region has the DNA TGCGCCAGCAGCTTGGCAGTGTCAACCTACGAGCAGTACTTC.

This clone was observed a single time. This sequence joins TRBV5-6 and TRBJ2-7; 7 positions match TRBD1. The J segment lost 5 bases and the V segment lost 0 bases, leaving 5 bases of the junction unmatched. The CDR3 spans 14 residues. Germline CDR1 and CDR2: SGHDT and YYEEEE. CDR3 in amino acids: CASSLVHRGHEQYF. Written as DNA, the CDR3 is TGTGCCAGCAGCTTGGTTCACAGGGGTCACGAGCAGTACTTC.

The chain uses TRBV4-3 and TRBJ2-3; 16 nucleotides agree with TRBD2. This CDR3 region has 20 residues. Germline V CDR1 and CDR2: LGHNA, YSLEER. The V segment lost 4 bases and the J segment 0 bases; nucleotides outside the gene matches: 10. The CDR3 nucleotides are TGCGCCAGCAGCCGAGGGACTAGCGGGAGGGGCCGAATTAGCACAGATACGCAGTATTTT. Its translation is CASSRGTSGRGRISTDTQYF.

The rearrangement uses TRBV7-2 and TRBJ1-5; 7 bases are shared with TRBD1. The V and J ends lost 5 bases and 7 bases, in that order; junction bases with no gene match: 5. The germline CDR1 and CDR2 sequences are SGHTA and FQGNSA. This CDR3 is built from 13 residues. CDR3 coding DNA: TGTGCCAGCAGCCCTGACAGGGAACAGCCCCAGCATTTT. The encoded protein is CASSPDREQPQHF.

The V call is TRBV7-9, the J call TRBJ1-3; D ambiguous. The germline V gene has CDR1 SEHNR and CDR2 FQNEAQ (reference sequence). The V end was cut by 5 bases, the J end by 1 base, with 6 bases between. This CDR3 comprises 13 residues. The CDR3 region is CASSEASGNTIYF. DNA for the CDR3: TGTGCCAGCAGCGAAGCTTCTGGAAACACCATATATTTT.

The chain links TRBV28 to TRBJ1-1; tentative D call: TRBD1 (5 bases). This CDR3 contains 12 residues. V was cut by 5 bases and J by 5 bases, with 9 bases left in between. Germline V lookup: CDR1 MDHEN, CDR2 SYDVKM. Written as DNA, the CDR3 is TGTGCCAGCAGTACGAGGACAACTGAAGCTTTCTTT. Residues: CASSTRTTEAFF.

The V call is TRBV6-1, the J call TRBJ1-4, with TRBD1 identical over 8 bases. CDR3 length: 15 amino acids. Germline CDR1 is MNHNS and CDR2 is SASEGT. Unmatched junction bases numbered 10, after V lost 5 bases and J lost 8 bases. CDR3 sequence reads: CASSKWTGQGEKLFF. Here the CDR3 DNA reads TGTGCCAGCAGTAAATGGACAGGGCAAGGGGAAAAACTGTTTTTT.

The chain is built from TRBV27 and TRBJ2-7, with 7 bases aligning to TRBD1. This CDR3 is built from 13 residues. Germline loops: CDR1 MNHEY, CDR2 SMNVEV (reference sequence). With V trimmed by 7 bases and J by 7 bases, 10 bases remained unmatched. CDR3 DNA: TGTGCCAGCACCTGGGGCCCGGACAGGGAGCAGTACTTC. This encodes CASTWGPDREQYF.

J is TRBJ2-2 and V is TRBV7-7; D may be TRBD1 (8 bases). Germline CDR1 and CDR2: SSHAT and FNYEAQ (reference sequence). V gave up 5 bases and J gave up 4 bases, with 14 bases separating them. The CDR3 covers 15 residues. The DNA of the CDR3 is TGTGCCAGCAGCCCGAACAGGGGGGGCACCGGGGAGCTGTTTTTT. Residues: CASSPNRGGTGELFF.

V gene TRBV27 combines with J gene TRBJ1-1; 7 nucleotides match TRBD1. Trimming cost V 3 bases and J 1 base; bases outside gene matches: 5. Looked up from germline, CDR1 is MNHEY and CDR2 is SMNVEV (reference sequence). The CDR3 has 15 amino acids. This CDR3 reads CASSLLGQRNTEAFF. Here the CDR3 DNA reads TGTGCCAGCAGTTTGCTGGGACAGAGGAACACTGAAGCTTTCTTT.

The rearrangement uses TRBV27 and TRBJ2-1; the D is unclear. The CDR3 sequence is 14 residues long. Trimming pared 7 bases from V and 9 bases from J, leaving 19 bases between. Per the germline V gene, CDR1 is MNHEY and CDR2 is SMNVEV (reference sequence). The CDR3: CASTRLSTAREQFF. The CDR3 nucleotides read TGTGCCAGCACCAGGTTGAGTACGGCCCGTGAGCAGTTCTTC.

This rearrangement joins TRBV6-1 to TRBJ1-1, with a weak D call TRBD1 (5 bases). The CDR3 extends over 13 amino acids. V was pared by 4 bases and J by 7 bases, with 13 bases between. Germline V CDR1 and CDR2: MNHNS, SASEGT. CDR3 protein: CASSAIRDFEAFF. For the CDR3, the DNA is TGTGCCAGCAGTGCGATAAGGGACTTTGAAGCTTTCTTT.

The V call is TRBV18, the J call TRBJ1-2; TRBD1 matches 7 bases. With V trimmed by 3 bases and J by 4 bases, 5 bases remained unmatched. CDR1 is KGHSH, CDR2 LQKENI, per germline. The CDR3 is 14 amino acids. CDR3 in DNA: TGTGCCAGCTCACCTGACAGGGAAGGCTATGGCTACACCTTC. Its translation: CASSPDREGYGYTF.